This T cell receptor (beta chain) was sequenced for a study of cytomegalovirus exposure and HLA in healthy donors. Each of the donors was a healthy bone marrow donor. PCR was performed using 60 Vbeta and 13 Jbeta primers. Measured with immunoSEQ multiplex PCR; TCRdb has only the in-frame clones, and not every one. The sample records around 130,000 clones, about 80% being singletons. The V gene's germline CDR1 is SGHVS and CDR2 FQNEAQ. The CDR3 has 12 amino acids. Deletions cut 5 bases from V and 5 bases from J, with 9 bases between. This TCR derives from a woman aged 40 to 50 in good health and CMV-seronegative. The sequencing input was PBMCs. J is TRBJ1-2 and V is TRBV7-8, with D unclear. Written as DNA, the CDR3 is TGTGCCAGCAGCCTCGATACTTATGGCTACACCTTC. Protein product: CASSLDTYGYTF. Based on the CDR3 plus reference TRBV7-8 and TRBJ1-2, the full variable domain is GAGVSQSPRYKVAKRGQDVALRCDPISGHVSLFWYQQALGQGPEFLTYFQNEAQLDKSGLPSDRFFAERPEGSVSTLKIQRTQQEDSAVYLCASSLDTYGYTFGSGTRLTVV.